This T cell receptor (beta chain) is from a study of a mutant IDH1 vaccine in newly diagnosed glioma. Background on the study: Vaccine dosing followed radiotherapy by 4-6 weeks, or accompanied temozolomide cycles. Treated patients had a mean age of approximately 40 years and a sex split that was around 62% male and roughly 38% female. Antecedent treatment encompassed radiotherapy, temozolomide, or their combination; the majority received both. Study-wide points: Seemingly, pseudoprogression had no relation to changes in the top peripheral T cell clonotypes.

Germline V gene lookup returns CDR1 LNHDA and CDR2 SQIVND (reference sequence). Trimming took 6 bases from V and 5 from J; bases not matched to a gene: 9. There are 16 residues in the CDR3. The time point is: week 23, last vaccination. The content of each vaccine dose was 300 ug of mutant IDH1 20-mer peptide, and topical imiquimod accompanied it. A note on this clone: The target antigen is unknown.

Generated by immunoSEQ multiplex PCR, the TCRdb table keeps only in-frame clones and is missing some. The sample has approximately 44,000 clones, more than 85% seen once. V is TRBV19 and J is TRBJ2-1, with 11 bases that match TRBD2. The sequencing used PBMCs, collected from a glioma patient whose treatment included an IDH1 peptide vaccine. The sequence came from a man aged 45 to 65 with glioma. CDR3 in DNA: TGTGCCAGTAGCAGCCATACTAGCGGGAGCCACAATGAGCAGTTCTTC. Its translation is CASSSHTSGSHNEQFF.